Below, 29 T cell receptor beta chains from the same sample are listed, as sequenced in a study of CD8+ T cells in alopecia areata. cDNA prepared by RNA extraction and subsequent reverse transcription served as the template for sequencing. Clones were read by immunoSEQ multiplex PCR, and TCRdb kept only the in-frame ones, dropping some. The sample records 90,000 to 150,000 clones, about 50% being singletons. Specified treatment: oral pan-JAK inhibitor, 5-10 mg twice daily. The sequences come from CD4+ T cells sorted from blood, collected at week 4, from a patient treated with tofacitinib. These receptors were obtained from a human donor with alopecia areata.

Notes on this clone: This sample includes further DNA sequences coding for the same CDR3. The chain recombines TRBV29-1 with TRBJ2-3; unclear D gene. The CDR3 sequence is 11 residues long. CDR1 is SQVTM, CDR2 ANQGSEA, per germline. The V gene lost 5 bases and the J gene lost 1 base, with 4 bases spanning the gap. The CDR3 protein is CSVRGTDTQYF. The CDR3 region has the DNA TGCAGCGTTCGGGGCACAGATACGCAGTATTTT.

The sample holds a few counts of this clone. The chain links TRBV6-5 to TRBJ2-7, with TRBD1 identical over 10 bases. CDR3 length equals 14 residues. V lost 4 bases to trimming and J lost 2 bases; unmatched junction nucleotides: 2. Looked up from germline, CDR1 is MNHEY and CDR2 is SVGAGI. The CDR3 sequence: CASSSTGGPYEQYF. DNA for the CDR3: TGTGCCAGCAGTTCGACAGGGGGCCCCTACGAGCAGTACTTC.

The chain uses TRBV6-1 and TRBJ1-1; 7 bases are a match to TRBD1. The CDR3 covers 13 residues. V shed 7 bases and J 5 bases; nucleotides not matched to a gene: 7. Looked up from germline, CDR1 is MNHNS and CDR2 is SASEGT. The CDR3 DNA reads TGTGCCAGCAAACCGACAGGGTGGACTGAAGCTTTCTTT. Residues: CASKPTGWTEAFF.

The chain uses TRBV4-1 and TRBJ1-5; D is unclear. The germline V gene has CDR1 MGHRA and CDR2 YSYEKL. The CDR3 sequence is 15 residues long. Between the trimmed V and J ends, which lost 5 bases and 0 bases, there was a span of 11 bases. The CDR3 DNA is TGCGCCAGCAGCTACACCTTTGGTAGCAATCAGCCCCAGCATTTT. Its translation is CASSYTFGSNQPQHF.

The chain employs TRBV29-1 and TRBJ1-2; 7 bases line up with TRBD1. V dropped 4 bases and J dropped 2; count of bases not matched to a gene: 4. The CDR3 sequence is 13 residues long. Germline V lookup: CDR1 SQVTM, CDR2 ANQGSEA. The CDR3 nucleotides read TGCAGCGTTGGCCGACAGGGCAACTATGGCTACACCTTC. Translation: CSVGRQGNYGYTF.

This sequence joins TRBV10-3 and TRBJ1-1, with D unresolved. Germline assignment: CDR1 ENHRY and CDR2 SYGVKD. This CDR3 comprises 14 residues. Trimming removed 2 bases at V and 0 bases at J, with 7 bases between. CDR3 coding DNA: TGTGCCATCAGTGAGGGACGGCTGAACACTGAAGCTTTCTTT. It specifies CAISEGRLNTEAFF.

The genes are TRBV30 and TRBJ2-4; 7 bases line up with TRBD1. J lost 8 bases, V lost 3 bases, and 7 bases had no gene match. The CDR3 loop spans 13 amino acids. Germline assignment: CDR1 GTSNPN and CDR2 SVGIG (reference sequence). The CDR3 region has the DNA TGTGCCTGGAGCCGGGACAGTCCCCACATTCAGTACTTC. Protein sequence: CAWSRDSPHIQYF.

The DNA for the CDR3 is TGCAGCGTTGGACAGGGAAAAAATCAGCCCCAGCATTTT. This encodes CSVGQGKNQPQHF. This chain connects TRBV29-1 to TRBJ1-5; 7 nucleotides agree with TRBD1. CDR3 size: 13 residues. CDR1 is SQVTM and CDR2 is ANQGSEA in the germline V gene. Unmatched junction bases numbered 4, after V lost 4 bases and J lost 4 bases.

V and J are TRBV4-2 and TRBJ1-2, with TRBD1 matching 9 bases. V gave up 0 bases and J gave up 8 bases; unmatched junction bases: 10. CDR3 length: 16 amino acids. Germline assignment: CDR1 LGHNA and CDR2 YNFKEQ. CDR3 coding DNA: TGTGCCAGCAGCCAAGATTTGGGACAGGGTTCGAGAGGCTACACCTTC. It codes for CASSQDLGQGSRGYTF.

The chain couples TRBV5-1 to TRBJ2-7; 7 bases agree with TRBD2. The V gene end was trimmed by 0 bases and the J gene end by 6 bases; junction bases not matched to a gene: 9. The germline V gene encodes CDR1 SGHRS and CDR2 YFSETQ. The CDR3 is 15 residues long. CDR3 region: CASSLEGGPSREQYF. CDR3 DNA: TGCGCCAGCAGCTTGGAGGGAGGGCCTTCACGCGAGCAGTACTTC.

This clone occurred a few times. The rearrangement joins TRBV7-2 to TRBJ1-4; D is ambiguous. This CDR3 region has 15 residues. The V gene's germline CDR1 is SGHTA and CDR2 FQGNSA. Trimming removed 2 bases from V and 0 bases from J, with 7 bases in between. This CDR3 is CASSLRFATNEKLFF. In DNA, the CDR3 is TGTGCCAGCAGCTTAAGGTTTGCAACTAATGAAAAACTGTTTTTT.

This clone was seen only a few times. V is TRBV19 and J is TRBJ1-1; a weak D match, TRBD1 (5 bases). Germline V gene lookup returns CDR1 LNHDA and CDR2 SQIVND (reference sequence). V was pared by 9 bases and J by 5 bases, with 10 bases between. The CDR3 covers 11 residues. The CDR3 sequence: CASGGKTEAFF. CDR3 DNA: TGTGCCAGCGGGGGGAAGACTGAAGCTTTCTTT. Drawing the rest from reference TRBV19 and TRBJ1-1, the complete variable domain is DGGITQSPKYLFRKEGQNVTLSCEQNLNHDAMYWYRQDPGQGLRLIYYSQIVNDFQKGDIAEGYSVSREKKESFPLTVTSAQKNPTAFYLCASGGKTEAFFGQGTRLTVV.

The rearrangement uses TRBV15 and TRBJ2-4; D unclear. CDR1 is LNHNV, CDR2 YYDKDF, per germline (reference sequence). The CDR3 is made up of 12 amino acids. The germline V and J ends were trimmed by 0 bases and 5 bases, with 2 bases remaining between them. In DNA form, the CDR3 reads TGTGCCACCAGCAGAGACCAAAACATTCAGTACTTC. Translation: CATSRDQNIQYF. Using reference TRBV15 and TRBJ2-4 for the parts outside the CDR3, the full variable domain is DAMVIQNPRYQVTQFGKPVTLSCSQTLNHNVMYWYQQKSSQAPKLLFHYYDKDFNNEADTPDNFQSRRPNTSFCFLDIRSPGLGDTAMYLCATSRDQNIQYFGAGTRLSVL.

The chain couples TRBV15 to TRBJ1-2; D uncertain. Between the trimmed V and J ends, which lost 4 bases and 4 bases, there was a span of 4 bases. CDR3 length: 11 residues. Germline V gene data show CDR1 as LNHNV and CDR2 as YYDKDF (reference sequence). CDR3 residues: CATSTTYGYTF. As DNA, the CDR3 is TGTGCCACCAGCACCACCTATGGCTACACCTTC.

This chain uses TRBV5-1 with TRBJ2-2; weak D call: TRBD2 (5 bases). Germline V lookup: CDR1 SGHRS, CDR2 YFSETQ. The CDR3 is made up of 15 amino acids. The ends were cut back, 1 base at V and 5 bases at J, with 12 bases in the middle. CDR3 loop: CASSLNPSGTGELFF. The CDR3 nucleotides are TGCGCCAGCAGCTTGAACCCGTCGGGGACCGGGGAGCTGTTTTTT.

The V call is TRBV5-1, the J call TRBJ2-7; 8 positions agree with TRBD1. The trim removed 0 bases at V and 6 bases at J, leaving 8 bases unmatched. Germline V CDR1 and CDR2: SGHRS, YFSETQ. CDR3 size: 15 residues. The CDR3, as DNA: TGCGCCAGCAGCTTGGTGGACAGGGATATCGGCGAGCAGTACTTC. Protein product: CASSLVDRDIGEQYF.

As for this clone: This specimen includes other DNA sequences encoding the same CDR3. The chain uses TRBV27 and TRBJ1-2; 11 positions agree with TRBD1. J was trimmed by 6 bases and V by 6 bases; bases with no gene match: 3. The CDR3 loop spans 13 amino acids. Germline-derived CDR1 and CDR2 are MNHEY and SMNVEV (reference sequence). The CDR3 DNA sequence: TGTGCCAGCAGGAGGGACAGGGGGGATGGCTACACCTTC. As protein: CASRRDRGDGYTF.

The CDR3 DNA reads as TGTGCCAGCATCCCCGGGGGGACTAATGAAAAACTGTTTTTT. Its protein is CASIPGGTNEKLFF. V and J are TRBV7-9 and TRBJ1-4; D possibly corresponds to TRBD1 (5 bases). The CDR3 loop spans 14 amino acids. Looked up from germline, CDR1 is SEHNR and CDR2 is FQNEAQ (reference sequence). Trimming removed 7 bases at V and 2 bases at J, with 11 bases between. Using reference TRBV7-9 and TRBJ1-4 for the parts outside the CDR3, the full variable domain is DTGVSQNPRHKITKRGQNVTFRCDPISEHNRLYWYRQTLGQGPEFLTYFQNEAQLEKSRLLSDRFSAERPKGSFSTLEIQRTEQGDSAMYLCASIPGGTNEKLFFGSGTQLSVL.

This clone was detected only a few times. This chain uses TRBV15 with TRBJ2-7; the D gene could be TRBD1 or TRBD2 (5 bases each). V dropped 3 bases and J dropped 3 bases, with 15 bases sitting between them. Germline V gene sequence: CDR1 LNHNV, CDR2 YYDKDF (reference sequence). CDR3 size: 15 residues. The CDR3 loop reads CATSSTLGVGYEQYF. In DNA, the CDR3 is TGTGCCACCAGCAGCACGTTGGGGGTCGGCTACGAGCAGTACTTC.

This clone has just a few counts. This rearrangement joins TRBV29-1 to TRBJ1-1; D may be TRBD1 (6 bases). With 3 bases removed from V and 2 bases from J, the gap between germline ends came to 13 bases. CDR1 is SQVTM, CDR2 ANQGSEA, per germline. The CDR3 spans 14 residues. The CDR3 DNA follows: TGCAGCGTTGACCGAGGACAGAGAAACACTGAAGCTTTCTTT. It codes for CSVDRGQRNTEAFF.

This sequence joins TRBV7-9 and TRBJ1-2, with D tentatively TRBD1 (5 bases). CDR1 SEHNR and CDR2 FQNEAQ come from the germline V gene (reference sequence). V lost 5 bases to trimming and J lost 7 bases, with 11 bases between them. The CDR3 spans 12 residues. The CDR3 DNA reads TGTGCCAGCAGCAACCAAGGGGTTGGCTACACCTTC. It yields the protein CASSNQGVGYTF.

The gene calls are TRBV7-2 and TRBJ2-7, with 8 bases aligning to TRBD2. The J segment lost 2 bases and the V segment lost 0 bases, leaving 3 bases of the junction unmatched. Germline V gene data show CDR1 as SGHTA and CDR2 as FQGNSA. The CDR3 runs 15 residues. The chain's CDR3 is CASSLARTSTYEQYF. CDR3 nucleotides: TGTGCCAGCAGCTTAGCCAGGACTAGCACCTACGAGCAGTACTTC.

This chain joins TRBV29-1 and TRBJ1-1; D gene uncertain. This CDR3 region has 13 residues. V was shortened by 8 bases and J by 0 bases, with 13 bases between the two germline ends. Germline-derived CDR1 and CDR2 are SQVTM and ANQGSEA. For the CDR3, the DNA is TGCAGCCCCACGAGGAAGTTGAACACTGAAGCTTTCTTT. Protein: CSPTRKLNTEAFF.

CDR3 in amino acids: CASSSGAVYEQYF. The CDR3 region has the DNA TGCGCCAGCAGCTCCGGGGCCGTCTACGAGCAGTACTTC. The chain couples TRBV5-1 to TRBJ2-7; D is perhaps TRBD1 or TRBD2 (5 bases each). There are 13 residues in the CDR3. Deletions cut 3 bases from V and 3 bases from J, with 10 bases between. The germline V gene has CDR1 SGHRS and CDR2 YFSETQ.

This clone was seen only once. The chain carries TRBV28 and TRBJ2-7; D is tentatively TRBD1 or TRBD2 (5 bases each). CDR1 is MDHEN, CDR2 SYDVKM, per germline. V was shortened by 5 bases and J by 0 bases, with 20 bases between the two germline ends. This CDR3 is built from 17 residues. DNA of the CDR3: TGTGCCAGCAGTCCTATCTTCGGGACGAGATCCTCCTACGAGCAGTACTTC. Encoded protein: CASSPIFGTRSSYEQYF. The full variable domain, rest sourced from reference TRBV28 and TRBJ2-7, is DVKVTQSSRYLVKRTGEKVFLECVQDMDHENMFWYRQDPGLGLRLIYFSYDVKMKEKGDIPEGYSVSREKKERFSLILESASTNQTSMYLCASSPIFGTRSSYEQYFGPGTRLTVT.

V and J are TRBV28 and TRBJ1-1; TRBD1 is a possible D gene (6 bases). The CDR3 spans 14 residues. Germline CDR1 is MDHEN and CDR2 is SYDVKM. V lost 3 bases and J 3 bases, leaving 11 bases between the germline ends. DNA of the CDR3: TGTGCCAGCAGTTTCGGGGGGCTGGACACTGAAGCTTTCTTT. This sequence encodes CASSFGGLDTEAFF.

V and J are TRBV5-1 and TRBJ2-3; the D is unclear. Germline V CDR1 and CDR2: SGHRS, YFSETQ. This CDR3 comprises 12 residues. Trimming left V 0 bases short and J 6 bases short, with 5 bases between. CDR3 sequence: CASSLDSDTQYF. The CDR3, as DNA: TGCGCCAGCAGCTTGGATTCCGATACGCAGTATTTT.

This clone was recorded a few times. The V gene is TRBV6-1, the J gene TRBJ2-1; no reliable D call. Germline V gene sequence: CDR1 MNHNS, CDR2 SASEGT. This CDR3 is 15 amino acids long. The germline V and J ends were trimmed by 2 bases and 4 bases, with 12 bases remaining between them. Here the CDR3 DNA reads TGTGCCAGCAGTGAATGGAGACCCAGTTACAATGAGCAGTTCTTC. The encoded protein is CASSEWRPSYNEQFF.

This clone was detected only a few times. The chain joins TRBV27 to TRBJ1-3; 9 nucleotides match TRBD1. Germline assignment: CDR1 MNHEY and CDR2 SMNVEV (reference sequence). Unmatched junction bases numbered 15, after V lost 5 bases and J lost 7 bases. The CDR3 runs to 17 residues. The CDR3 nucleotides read TGTGCCAGCAGTAAAGCCGGGACAGGGTTTGGGGGGAACACCATATATTTT. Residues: CASSKAGTGFGGNTIYF.